Listed below are T cell receptor beta chains from one sample, sequenced in a study of T cell repertoires in cytomegalovirus infection. TCRdb analysed the reads with MiXCR anew, one entry per CDR3 protein. Found here are about 830,000 distinct CDR3 sequences, 32% of them singletons; the top ten hold roughly 12%. Their antigens remain unidentified. Here the sequenced sample was cultured CD8+ T cells from PBMCs, taken from culture after CMV antigen stimulation. These receptors came from a human donor in good health (CMV status not recorded). Some clones in this sample may be carry-over from other donors' samples. The CDR3 runs from the conserved cysteine through the conserved F or W. Fields, in order: J gene, D gene, clone size, V gene, CDR3 protein, CDR3 DNA. D genes are given only for firm matches. Where a row states a size, it is once, few, many or the class of an expanded clone; other rows omit it.

>TRBJ1-2|NA|NA|TRBV15
CATSRDVTGLNYGYTF
TGTGCCACCAGCAGAGATGTGACAGGCCTTAACTATGGCTACACCTTC
>TRBJ1-2|TRBD1|NA|TRBV20-1
CSARTGGFYGYTF
TGCAGTGCCCGGACAGGGGGCTTCTATGGCTACACCTTC
>TRBJ2-7|TRBD2|NA|TRBV4-1
CASSQASGGVHYEQYF
TGCGCCAGCAGCCAAGCTAGCGGGGGGGTGCACTACGAGCAGTACTTC
>TRBJ1-1|NA|NA|TRBV5-5
CASSPVADPEAFF
TGTGCCAGCAGCCCCGTGGCGGATCCTGAAGCTTTCTTT
>TRBJ1-1|NA|NA|TRBV7-2
CASSYLYTVKDTEAFF
TGTGCCAGCAGCTACCTTTACACCGTGAAGGACACTGAAGCTTTCTTT
>TRBJ1-1|TRBD1|few|TRBV6-5
CASSFSRDRVTVAFF
TGTGCCAGCAGTTTCTCCCGGGACAGGGTAACGGTAGCTTTCTTT
>TRBJ1-2|TRBD1|many|TRBV7-3
CASSLKGGSYGYTF
TGTGCCAGCAGCTTAAAAGGGGGCAGCTATGGCTACACCTTC
>TRBJ2-5|NA|NA|TRBV5-4
CASSFDSEETQYF
TGTGCCAGCAGCTTCGACAGTGAAGAGACCCAGTACTTC
>TRBJ2-5|TRBD2|many|TRBV7-8
CASSLVLAGRPQETQYF
TGTGCCAGCAGCTTAGTGCTAGCGGGGAGACCCCAAGAGACCCAGTACTTC
>TRBJ2-1|NA|few|TRBV12-3/TRBV12-4
CASSHDGEYIYNEQFF
TGTGCCAGCAGCCATGACGGGGAGTACATCTACAATGAGCAGTTCTTC
>TRBJ1-1|TRBD1|few|TRBV28
CASRLGQGADTEAFF
TGTGCCAGCAGGTTGGGACAGGGTGCGGACACTGAAGCTTTCTTT
>TRBJ1-1|TRBD1|NA|TRBV15
CASGQGGAEAFF
TGTGCCTCAGGACAGGGCGGGGCCGAAGCTTTCTTT
>TRBJ1-2|NA|NA|TRBV6-1
CATLFQLGYTF
TGTGCCACCTTATTTCAACTGGGCTACACCTTC
>TRBJ2-3|TRBD1|NA|TRBV5-1
CASSEGQGRTDTQYF
TGCGCCAGCAGCGAGGGACAGGGACGCACAGATACGCAGTATTTT
>TRBJ1-2|NA|NA|TRBV19
CASSPSGTYLYGYTF
TGTGCCAGTAGTCCTTCCGGGACTTATCTCTATGGCTACACCTTC
>TRBJ1-1|NA|many|TRBV12-3/TRBV12-4
CASSFWPEGQTNTEAFF
TGTGCCAGCAGTTTTTGGCCAGAGGGTCAAACGAACACTGAAGCTTTCTTT
>TRBJ1-4|NA|NA|TRBV27
CASSPRWGLDEKLFF
TGTGCCAGCAGTCCACGATGGGGGCTGGATGAAAAACTGTTTTTT
>TRBJ1-2|NA|many|TRBV12-3/TRBV12-4
CASSLTTVNPNYGYTF
TGTGCCAGCAGTTTAACAACGGTCAACCCTAACTATGGCTACACCTTC
>TRBJ2-2|NA|NA|TRBV29-1
CSVVRNTGELFF
TGCAGCGTTGTCAGGAACACCGGGGAGCTGTTTTTT
>TRBJ1-2|TRBD1|NA|TRBV15
CATSRDRGRAVDGYTF
TGTGCCACCAGCAGAGACAGGGGGCGAGCAGTGGATGGCTACACCTTC
>TRBJ1-1|TRBD1|NA|TRBV12-3/TRBV12-4
CASSVPGTVEAFF
TGTGCCAGCAGCGTCCCCGGGACAGTTGAAGCTTTCTTT
>TRBJ2-6|NA|NA|TRBV7-9
CASSLKGHLRVNSGANVLTF
TGTGCCAGCAGCTTAAAAGGACACCTAAGGGTTAACTCTGGGGCCAACGTCCTGACTTTC
>TRBJ1-3|NA|NA|TRBV6-2/TRBV6-3
CASTPLEERINTIYF
TGTGCCAGCACCCCCTTGGAGGAGAGGATAAACACCATATATTTT
>TRBJ2-7|TRBD1|many|TRBV7-2
CASSSRQGVISYEQYF
TGTGCCAGCAGCTCACGACAGGGGGTAATCTCCTACGAGCAGTACTTC
>TRBJ2-6|NA|few|TRBV7-2
CASSLIDSGANVLTF
TGTGCCAGCAGCTTAATTGACTCTGGGGCCAACGTCCTGACTTTC
>TRBJ1-3|NA|many|TRBV7-6
CASSSKPGPSHSGNTIYF
TGTGCCAGCAGTTCTAAACCGGGCCCTTCCCACTCTGGAAACACCATATATTTT
>TRBJ2-4|NA|few|TRBV27
CASSLSKGNIQYF
TGTGCCAGCAGTTTATCGAAGGGGAACATTCAGTACTTC
>TRBJ2-2|TRBD2|NA|TRBV29-1
CSVEDMERGDTGELFF
TGCAGCGTTGAAGATATGGAGCGGGGGGACACCGGGGAGCTGTTTTTT
>TRBJ2-3|NA|NA|TRBV6-6
CASSFLQLDTQYF
TGTGCCAGCAGTTTCTTGCAGCTAGATACGCAGTATTTT
>TRBJ2-2|NA|NA|TRBV12-3/TRBV12-4
CASSYGGQGTGELFF
TGTGCCAGCAGTTACGGGGGCCAGGGCACCGGGGAGCTGTTTTTT
>TRBJ2-5|NA|many|TRBV7-2
CASSWTESQETQYF
TGTGCCAGCAGCTGGACGGAGAGCCAAGAGACCCAGTACTTC
>TRBJ2-3|NA|NA|TRBV7-6
CASSFLGGPTDTQYF
TGTGCCAGCAGCTTTTTGGGGGGACCCACAGATACGCAGTATTTT
>TRBJ2-2|NA|NA|TRBV19
CASSIEWHSAGELFF
TGTGCCAGTAGTATAGAATGGCACAGTGCCGGGGAGCTGTTTTTT
>TRBJ2-2|NA|many|TRBV7-6
CASSPTGNTGELFF
TGTGCCAGCAGCCCTACAGGGAACACCGGGGAGCTGTTTTTT
>TRBJ1-2|NA|few|TRBV10-3
CAIRRRYGYTF
TGTGCCATCAGGCGGCGCTATGGCTACACCTTC
>TRBJ2-7|NA|many|TRBV7-9
CASSLAGAEQYF
TGTGCCAGCAGCTTAGCTGGAGCCGAGCAGTACTTC
>TRBJ1-1|NA|NA|TRBV12-3/TRBV12-4
CASSFGVRPLEAFF
TGTGCCAGCAGTTTCGGGGTCCGACCACTAGAAGCTTTCTTT
>TRBJ1-2|NA|few|TRBV11-2
CASSFSGRYGYTF
TGTGCCAGCAGCTTCTCGGGACGCTATGGCTACACCTTC
>TRBJ2-3|NA|NA|TRBV19
CASSITDGRTDTQYF
TGTGCCAGTAGTATAACAGACGGCCGCACAGATACGCAGTATTTT
>TRBJ1-1|NA|NA|TRBV19
CAIIRPGARGTEAFF
TGTGCCATTATCCGACCCGGGGCCAGGGGCACTGAAGCTTTCTTT
>TRBJ2-1|NA|NA|TRBV2
CASSDRLSDEQFF
TGTGCCAGCAGTGACCGGCTTAGCGATGAGCAGTTCTTC
>TRBJ2-7|NA|NA|TRBV6-1
CASSESRDQGYEQYF
TGTGCCAGCAGTGAATCGAGGGATCAGGGCTACGAGCAGTACTTC
>TRBJ2-3|NA|many|TRBV7-2
CASSLNLARGDTQYF
TGTGCCAGCAGCTTAAATCTCGCAAGGGGAGATACGCAGTATTTT
>TRBJ2-7|TRBD2|NA|TRBV13
CASSLASGGENSYEQYF
TGTGCCAGCAGCTTAGCTAGCGGGGGTGAGAACTCCTACGAGCAGTACTTC
>TRBJ2-3|TRBD1|NA|TRBV6-6
CASSIRDRGMSDTQYF
TGTGCCAGCAGCATACGGGACAGGGGGATGTCAGATACGCAGTATTTT
>TRBJ2-1|TRBD2|many|TRBV7-9
CASSTSAAQVF
TGTGCCAGCAGCACTAGCGCAGCCCAGGTCTTC
>TRBJ2-1|NA|few|TRBV7-6
CASSPTYGPELYEQFF
TGTGCCAGCAGCCCCACCTACGGACCCGAACTTTATGAGCAGTTCTTC
>TRBJ2-6|TRBD1|NA|TRBV7-4
CASRNRDRGLAGANVLTF
TGTGCCAGCAGGAACCGGGACAGGGGGCTCGCTGGGGCCAACGTCCTGACTTTC
>TRBJ2-1|NA|NA|TRBV7-6
CASSQGDGPHEQFF
TGTGCCAGCTCACAGGGTGACGGCCCCCATGAGCAGTTCTTC
>TRBJ2-1|TRBD2|NA|TRBV20-1
CSARDLAGESYNEQFF
TGCAGTGCTAGAGATCTAGCGGGGGAGTCCTACAATGAGCAGTTCTTC
>TRBJ1-5|NA|NA|TRBV19
CASSTDWLKEGPYSNQPQHF
TGTGCCAGTAGTACCGACTGGTTAAAGGAGGGGCCGTATAGCAATCAGCCCCAGCATTTT
>TRBJ1-2|TRBD1|NA|TRBV18
CASSPPGYQGGTF
TGTGCCAGCTCACCACCGGGCTACCAGGGGGGAACCTTC
>TRBJ1-1|NA|few|TRBV13
CASSFEGATEAFF
TGTGCCAGCAGCTTTGAAGGGGCCACTGAAGCTTTCTTT
>TRBJ2-5|TRBD2|NA|TRBV6-8
CASSRAGGGQETQYF
TGTGCCAGCAGTAGGGCGGGGGGGGGCCAAGAGACCCAGTACTTC
>TRBJ1-2|NA|few|TRBV28
CASSLGRRVGYTF
TGTGCCAGCAGTTTAGGACGTAGGGTTGGCTACACCTTC
>TRBJ2-1|TRBD2|many|TRBV7-8
CASSSSGWQFF
TGTGCCAGCAGCAGTAGCGGGTGGCAGTTCTTC
>TRBJ2-1|NA|NA|TRBV27
CASTLGGANNEQFF
TGTGCCAGCACTCTAGGGGGGGCAAACAATGAGCAGTTCTTC
>TRBJ2-7|TRBD2|few|TRBV28
CASSHLSGVSEQYF
TGTGCCAGCAGTCACCTTAGCGGGGTCTCCGAGCAGTACTTC